This T cell receptor beta chain was obtained from a study of T cell responses to AZD1222 COVID-19 vaccine. Whole-study findings and limits: Among vaccine-associated CD4 TCRs, coverage spanned spike, with dominance at 160-218 and 743-854. Nearly half of unique spike-specific TCRs reportedly avoided B.1.351 and B.1.1.7 mutated regions. Baseline serology detected seropositivity in only six AZD1222 recipients.

This clone has a handful of counts. No antigen is known for it. Assay: immunoSEQ multiplex PCR; the TCRdb copy retains only in-frame clones and omits some. The repertoire consists of under 110,000 clones, with 90% occurring once and the leading ten covering 6.5% to 10%. Second doses were pooled across both intervals (about 4 or about 12 weeks). Specimen: peripheral blood, collected 28 days after the second AZD1222 dose. The source of this sequence is an adult who received the AZD1222 COVID-19 vaccine.

Here the CDR3 DNA reads TGCGCCAGCAGCAAGAACCCCCGGTCAGGGGGCTTCGAGGAAAAACTGTTTTTT. Its protein is CASSKNPRSGGFEEKLFF. V gene TRBV5-1 combines with J gene TRBJ1-4, with 8 positions matching TRBD1. Germline CDR1 is SGHRS and CDR2 is YFSETQ. The CDR3 has 18 amino acids. V shed 4 bases and J 8 bases; nucleotides not matched to a gene: 19.